These 4 T cell receptor beta chains were sequenced from one sample in a study of regulatory T cells in long-lasting Graves disease. Assembly of TCR beta libraries relied on iRepertoire HTBI primers together with Arm-PCR of CDR3 regions. From the multiplex PCR reads, TCRdb called clonotypes with MiXCR, one entry per CDR3 protein. The sample records under 500,000 distinct CDR3 sequences, under 25% being singletons. Specified time point: persistent/refractory GD, antithyroid drugs over 5 years with positive TRAb. With RNA extracted from PBMCs as input, the TCR library was made. The material was peripheral blood mononuclear cells (PBMCs), obtained when the disease was refractory, from a patient treated with antithyroid drugs. The origin of the receptors is a female donor with Graves disease.

CDR3 in amino acids: CASSQEGGAGYEQYF. DNA of the CDR3: TGTGCCAGCAGCCAAGAAGGGGGAGCTGGCTACGAGCAGTACTTC. This rearrangement joins TRBV12-3 or TRBV12-4 to TRBJ2-7, with D perhaps TRBD1 (6 bases). The CDR3 contains 15 residues. The V end lost 6 bases, the J end lost 3 bases, and 18 bases lay between the germline ends.

This clonotype was recorded at least ten times. The J gene is TRBJ2-7, the V gene TRBV11-1; D gene unclear. Looked up from germline, CDR1 is SGHAT and CDR2 is FQDESV (reference sequence). CDR3 length: 15 residues. Trimming cost V 4 bases and J 5 bases, with 18 bases left between them. Written as DNA, the CDR3 is TGTGCCAGCAGCTGGGAATCGGGCCACGGTGACGAGCAGTACTTC. It yields the protein CASSWESGHGDEQYF. Full variable domain (outside the CDR3, taken from reference TRBV11-1 and TRBJ2-7): EAEVAQSPRYKITEKSQAVAFWCDPISGHATLYWYRQILGQGPELLVQFQDESVVDDSQLPKDRFSAERLKGVDSTLKIQPAELGDSAMYLCASSWESGHGDEQYFGPGTRLTVT.

In this sample, this clonotype turned up a few times. The chain employs TRBV20-1 and TRBJ2-6; no clear D gene. The CDR3 is 14 residues long. CDR1 and CDR2 from the germline V gene are DFQATT and SNEGSKA (reference sequence). V dropped 3 bases and J dropped 2 bases, with 8 bases sitting between them. The CDR3 protein is CSARTRPGANVLTF. Written as DNA, the CDR3 is TGCAGTGCTAGGACTCGTCCTGGGGCCAACGTCCTGACTTTC.

The chain employs TRBV15 and TRBJ2-7; 9 nucleotides agree with TRBD2. The CDR3 has 15 amino acids. Germline CDR1 LNHNV, CDR2 YYDKDF (reference sequence). Trimming removed 0 bases from V and 5 bases from J; junction bases left unmatched: 5. This chain's CDR3 is CATSRDAGGINEQYF. CDR3 bases: TGTGCCACCAGCAGAGATGCGGGAGGGATCAACGAGCAGTACTTC.